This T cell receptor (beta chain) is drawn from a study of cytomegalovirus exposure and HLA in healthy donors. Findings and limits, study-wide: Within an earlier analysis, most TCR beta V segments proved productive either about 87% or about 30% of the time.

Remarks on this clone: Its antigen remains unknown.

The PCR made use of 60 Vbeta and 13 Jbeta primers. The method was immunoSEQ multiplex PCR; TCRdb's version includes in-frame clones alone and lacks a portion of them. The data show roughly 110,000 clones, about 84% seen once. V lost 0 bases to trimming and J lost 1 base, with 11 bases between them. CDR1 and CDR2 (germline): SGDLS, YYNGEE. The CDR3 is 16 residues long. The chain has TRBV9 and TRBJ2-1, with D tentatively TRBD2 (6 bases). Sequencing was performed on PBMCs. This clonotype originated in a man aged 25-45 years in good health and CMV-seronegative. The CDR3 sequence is CASSVDSGYSYNEQFF. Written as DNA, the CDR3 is TGTGCCAGCAGCGTAGATAGCGGCTATTCCTACAATGAGCAGTTCTTC.